This entry lists 19 T cell receptor beta chains sequenced from one sample in a study of blood T cell repertoires in COVID-19. Clones were sequenced by immunoSEQ multiplex PCR, and TCRdb holds only the in-frame ones, with some missing. The sample has some 270,000 clones; more than 85% are singletons. Sequencing used PBMCs or T cells enriched from blood (not recorded which). All receptors come from a man in his forties who had been exposed to COVID-19.

The chain combines TRBV2 with TRBJ2-1, with 7 bases that match TRBD1. The germline V gene has CDR1 SNHLY and CDR2 FYNNEI. The CDR3 spans 11 residues. V shed 10 bases and J 6 bases; nucleotides not matched to a gene: 3. CDR3 protein: CATGQVNEQFF. The CDR3 nucleotides read TGTGCCACAGGACAGGTCAATGAGCAGTTCTTC.

V is TRBV5-4 and J is TRBJ1-1; D ambiguous. CDR3 length: 15 residues. In germline, CDR1 is SGHNT, CDR2 YYREEE (reference sequence). V was pared by 4 bases and J by 5 bases, with 18 bases between. CDR3 loop: CASSPPEVGRTEAFF. The DNA for the CDR3 is TGTGCCAGCAGCCCCCCAGAGGTCGGTAGAACTGAAGCTTTCTTT.

The chain employs TRBV14 and TRBJ1-2; D ambiguous. In germline, CDR1 is SGHDN, CDR2 FVKESK. This CDR3 has 14 amino acids. The V end lost 3 bases, the J end lost 8 bases, and 16 bases lay between the germline ends. CDR3: CASSQADGRWGYTF. CDR3 coding DNA: TGTGCCAGCAGCCAGGCGGACGGGAGATGGGGCTACACCTTC.

This clone was seen a single time. This chain uses TRBV7-2 with TRBJ1-5; TRBD1 agrees at 7 bases. The CDR3 has 14 residues. With 5 bases clipped from V and 6 bases from J, the junction kept 7 bases outside the gene matches. Germline loops: CDR1 SGHTA, CDR2 FQGNSA. DNA for the CDR3: TGTGCCAGCAGCCAAGAAGGGGGCGGTCAGCCCCAGCATTTT. Amino acids: CASSQEGGGQPQHF.

The rearrangement joins TRBV7-9 to TRBJ2-1; 8 bases are shared with TRBD2. Germline CDR1 reads SEHNR; CDR2 reads FQNEAQ (reference sequence). V trimming: 6 bases; J trimming: 5 bases; junction bases outside the gene matches: 6. This CDR3 region has 14 residues. CDR3 bases: TGTGCCAGCAGACTGGGACTAGACGACAATGAGCAGTTCTTC. It specifies CASRLGLDDNEQFF.

The J gene is TRBJ1-4, the V gene TRBV30; D call uncertain. CDR1 is GTSNPN, CDR2 SVGIG, per germline (reference sequence). CDR3 length: 12 residues. The V gene lost 3 bases and the J gene lost 8 bases, with 10 bases spanning the gap. The CDR3 is CAWRSRREKLFF. The CDR3 coding sequence is TGTGCCTGGAGGTCTCGGCGGGAAAAACTGTTTTTT.

The chain employs TRBV18 and TRBJ2-7; weak D call: TRBD1 (5 bases). The CDR3 spans 16 residues. Germline assignment: CDR1 KGHSH and CDR2 LQKENI. Trimming removed 4 bases at V and 3 bases at J, with 19 bases between. In DNA form, the CDR3 reads TGTGCCAGCTCACACTCACCGGCGTCAGGGAACTACGAGCAGTACTTC. This codes for CASSHSPASGNYEQYF.

The rearrangement joins TRBV9 to TRBJ1-5, with D possibly being TRBD1 (5 bases). This CDR3 spans 14 amino acids. V lost 0 bases to trimming and J lost 6 bases, with 10 bases between them. Germline CDR1 is SGDLS and CDR2 is YYNGEE. The CDR3 region has the DNA TGTGCCAGCAGCGTAGAAGGCAGGGCTCAGCCCCAGCATTTT. Amino acids: CASSVEGRAQPQHF.

The chain carries TRBV11-2 and TRBJ2-7; maybe TRBD2 (5 bases). CDR3 size: 14 residues. The V gene lost 7 bases and the J gene lost 2 bases, with 15 bases spanning the gap. CDR1 and CDR2 (germline): SGHAT, FQNNGV. CDR3 in DNA: TGTGCCAGCACCAGAATAACGGGGACCTACGAGCAGTACTTC. This sequence encodes CASTRITGTYEQYF.

The V and J genes are TRBV5-1 and TRBJ1-2; D perhaps matches TRBD1 (5 bases). The germline V gene has CDR1 SGHRS and CDR2 YFSETQ. CDR3 size: 15 residues. V lost 0 bases to trimming and J lost 3 bases, with 12 bases between them. The chain's CDR3 is CASSLGGRADYGYTF. DNA for the CDR3: TGCGCCAGCAGCTTGGGTGGCAGGGCGGACTATGGCTACACCTTC.

The chain couples TRBV6-5 to TRBJ1-2; D is unresolved. The CDR3 consists of 14 residues. V was trimmed by 1 base and J by 1 base, leaving 7 bases between them. Looked up from germline, CDR1 is MNHEY and CDR2 is SVGAGI. CDR3 residues: CASSYFGDNYGYTF. The CDR3 coding sequence is TGTGCCAGCAGTTACTTCGGGGATAACTATGGCTACACCTTC.

This chain links TRBV6-2 or TRBV6-3 with TRBJ1-2; D is possibly TRBD1 (6 bases). Germline CDR1 is MNHEY and CDR2 is SVGEGT. V shed 5 bases and J shed 7 bases, with 26 bases lying between them. This CDR3 contains 17 residues. The CDR3 DNA is TGTGCCAGCAGTGGTAGTTACGATTCGGTCAGGGGTGTTGGCTACACCTTC. Translating gives CASSGSYDSVRGVGYTF.

V is TRBV6-6 and J is TRBJ1-5; D is ambiguous. CDR1 MNHNY and CDR2 SVGAGI come from the germline V gene (reference sequence). V was shortened by 7 bases and J by 0 bases, with 13 bases between the two germline ends. CDR3 size: 15 residues. The CDR3 loop is CASTSSPGSNQPQHF. The CDR3 region has the DNA TGTGCCAGCACTTCGTCCCCGGGTAGCAATCAGCCCCAGCATTTT.

The V and J genes are TRBV19 and TRBJ1-2, with a tentative D call TRBD1 (5 bases). The CDR3 extends over 15 amino acids. The germline V gene has CDR1 LNHDA and CDR2 SQIVND (reference sequence). The V and J ends lost 2 bases and 4 bases respectively, with 14 bases between them. DNA of the CDR3: TGTGCCAGTAGTATAAGGCGGGGCGGACTCTATGGCTACACCTTC. Its translation is CASSIRRGGLYGYTF. Looking up the rest from reference TRBV19 and TRBJ1-2 gives the full variable domain: DGGITQSPKYLFRKEGQNVTLSCEQNLNHDAMYWYRQDPGQGLRLIYYSQIVNDFQKGDIAEGYSVSREKKESFPLTVTSAQKNPTAFYLCASSIRRGGLYGYTFGSGTRLTVV.

The V gene is TRBV13, the J gene TRBJ2-1, with TRBD2 identical over 11 bases. The V gene end was trimmed by 0 bases and the J gene end by 2 bases; junction bases not matched to a gene: 6. Germline CDR1 and CDR2: PRHDT and FYEKMQ (reference sequence). This CDR3 is built from 18 residues. The CDR3 nucleotides are TGTGCCAGCAGCTTAGGGTCTAGCGGGAGGATGGCCTACAATGAGCAGTTCTTC. Translating gives CASSLGSSGRMAYNEQFF.

V and J are TRBV25-1 and TRBJ1-6; D remains ambiguous. Germline CDR1 reads MGHDK; CDR2 reads SYGVNS. The CDR3 totals 17 residues. The ends were cut back, 3 bases at V and 2 bases at J, with 14 bases in the middle. CDR3 sequence: CASSDSREVAYNSPLHF. The DNA for the CDR3 is TGTGCCAGCAGTGATTCGAGGGAGGTCGCCTATAATTCACCCCTCCACTTT.

CDR3 loop: CSVVTTSGTTGELFF. The CDR3 DNA reads TGCAGCGTTGTCACTACTAGCGGGACCACCGGGGAGCTGTTTTTT. The genes are TRBV29-1 and TRBJ2-2, with TRBD2 identical over 10 bases. V lost 4 bases and J lost 4; bases outside the gene matches: 6. Germline V gives CDR1 SQVTM, CDR2 ANQGSEA. This CDR3 spans 15 amino acids.

The chain recombines TRBV20-1 with TRBJ2-5; 9 bases are shared with TRBD2. V shed 3 bases and J 1 base; nucleotides not matched to a gene: 6. The germline V gene encodes CDR1 DFQATT and CDR2 SNEGSKA (reference sequence). The CDR3 extends over 15 amino acids. The CDR3: CSASILAGIQETQYF. The DNA of the CDR3 is TGCAGTGCTAGTATACTAGCGGGTATCCAAGAGACCCAGTACTTC.

CDR3 DNA: TGTGCCAGCAGCCCAGAGGGACAGTCGAACACTGAAGCTTTCTTT. Residues: CASSPEGQSNTEAFF. J is TRBJ1-1 and V is TRBV9, with 7 bases lining up with TRBD1. Per the germline V gene, CDR1 is SGDLS and CDR2 is YYNGEE. With V trimmed by 4 bases and J by 1 base, 7 bases remained unmatched. The CDR3 is made up of 15 amino acids.